Below, 15 T cell receptor beta chains from the same sample are listed, as sequenced in a study of blood T cells in healthy people across ages. Using a J-beta primer mix together with a sample-barcoded 5' primer, a second PCR was run for about 6 to 12 cycles. TCRdb re-called the 5' RACE reads through MiXCR, storing one row per CDR3 protein. The profile shows 750,000 to 950,000 distinct CDR3 sequences, less than 70% of them singletons. Input material: blood. These receptors were collected from an elderly man in good health.

V and J are TRBV20-1 and TRBJ2-3; the match to TRBD1 covers 10 bases. CDR3 size: 14 residues. Per the germline V gene, CDR1 is DFQATT and CDR2 is SNEGSKA (reference sequence). The CDR3 protein is CSAHGTGEVDTQYF. CDR3 nucleotide sequence: TGCAGCGCCCACGGGACAGGGGAAGTAGATACGCAGTATTTT.

The chain has TRBV9 and TRBJ2-1; 10 bases are a match to TRBD2. This CDR3 has 17 amino acids. V was pared by 2 bases and J by 0 bases, with 5 bases of the junction left unmatched. In germline, CDR1 is SGDLS, CDR2 YYNGEE. The CDR3 spells CASSVQAGGSSYNEQFF. CDR3 nucleotides: TGTGCCAGCAGCGTTCAAGCGGGAGGGAGCTCCTACAATGAGCAGTTCTTC.

This clonotype was picked up a small number of times. This chain connects TRBV29-1 to TRBJ1-4, with 9 nucleotides matching TRBD1. CDR1 and CDR2 from the germline V gene are SQVTM and ANQGSEA. Trimming at V came to 7 bases and at J to 6 bases, leaving 6 bases not matched to a gene. CDR3 length: 13 residues. The CDR3 DNA reads TGCAGCGCCCTGACAGGGGGAGATGAAAAACTGTTTTTT. This gives the protein CSALTGGDEKLFF. The full variable domain, its missing parts supplied by reference TRBV29-1 and TRBJ1-4, is SAVISQKPSRDICQRGTSLTIQCQVDSQVTMMFWYRQQPGQSLTLIATANQGSEATYESGFVIDKFPISRPNLTFSTLTVSNMSPEDSSIYLCSALTGGDEKLFFGSGTQLSVL.

V gene TRBV27 combines with J gene TRBJ1-4; 7 positions agree with TRBD1. This CDR3 contains 14 residues. Unmatched junction bases numbered 8, after V lost 6 bases and J lost 7 bases. Looked up from germline, CDR1 is MNHEY and CDR2 is SMNVEV (reference sequence). The CDR3 reads CASSQQGKGEKLFF. CDR3 DNA sequence: TGTGCCAGCAGCCAACAGGGGAAGGGTGAAAAACTGTTTTTT.

The chain has TRBV9 and TRBJ2-1; 8 bases map to TRBD2. The CDR3 sequence is 16 residues long. CDR1 and CDR2 (germline): SGDLS, YYNGEE. The V segment lost 6 bases and the J segment 0 bases; nucleotides outside the gene matches: 8. The CDR3 DNA follows: TGTGCCAGCACCCGACTAGCGCTAAGCTCCTACAATGAGCAGTTCTTC. It codes for CASTRLALSSYNEQFF.

This sequence joins TRBV24-1 and TRBJ2-7, with TRBD2 identical over 9 bases. The CDR3 length is 13 residues. The V gene end was trimmed by 6 bases and the J gene end by 6 bases; junction bases not matched to a gene: 5. CDR1 is KGHDR and CDR2 is SFDVKD in the germline V gene. For the CDR3, the DNA is TGTGCCACCAGTCGCGGGAGGGGGCTCGAGCAGTACTTC. This codes for CATSRGRGLEQYF.

This clonotype came up once. This rearrangement joins TRBV5-5 to TRBJ2-5; 7 nucleotides match TRBD1. Germline lookup yields CDR1 SGHKS and CDR2 YYEKEE (reference sequence). V dropped 9 bases and J dropped 11; count of bases not matched to a gene: 13. CDR3 length: 12 residues. CDR3 coding DNA: TGTGCCACCCACAGGGGCGGCAATGAGCAGTACTTC. Translating gives CATHRGGNEQYF.

This clonotype was seen a handful of times. V gene TRBV12-3 or TRBV12-4 combines with J gene TRBJ1-1; D is unresolved. Deletions cut 5 bases from V and 1 base from J, with 8 bases between. The CDR3 spans 13 residues. CDR3 coding DNA: TGTGCCAGCAGTCGTGAGGGGAACACTGAAGCTTTCTTT. It is translated as CASSREGNTEAFF.

This sequence joins TRBV27 and TRBJ2-3, with D tentatively TRBD1 (5 bases). Trimming removed 8 bases from V and 5 bases from J, with 8 bases in between. The CDR3 loop spans 11 amino acids. From germline, CDR1 is MNHEY and CDR2 SMNVEV (reference sequence). CDR3 bases: TGTGCCAGCGTGCAGGGAGATACGCAGTATTTT. Translation: CASVQGDTQYF.

This clonotype has only a few counts. The chain uses TRBV3-1 and TRBJ2-1, with 7 bases matching TRBD2. This CDR3 contains 16 residues. From germline, CDR1 is LGHDT and CDR2 YNNKEL (reference sequence). Germline trimming cut 0 bases from V and 8 bases from J; bases unmatched to any gene: 10. The CDR3 DNA is TGTGCCAGCAGCCAAGATGGGGCGGGAGCGTACGATGAGCAGTTCTTC. Protein sequence: CASSQDGAGAYDEQFF.

This chain links TRBV21-1 with TRBJ2-7; the tabulated D call, TRBD2, remains unverified against the DNA. TRBV21-1 is reported as a pseudogene. This CDR3 is 14 amino acids long. Here the CDR3 reads CASSARAGGYEQYF. The CDR3, as DNA: TGTGCCAGCAGCGCCCGAGCGGGAGGGTACGAGCAGTACTTC.

Only a few counts were recorded for this clonotype. This rearrangement joins TRBV28 to TRBJ2-5; 9 bases agree with TRBD1. V shed 3 bases, J shed 3 bases, and the junction held 5 bases outside the gene matches. The length of the CDR3 is 15 residues. The germline CDR1 and CDR2 sequences are MDHEN and SYDVKM. The CDR3 here is CASSFDGTGKETQYF. The CDR3 DNA sequence: TGTGCCAGCAGTTTCGACGGGACAGGGAAAGAGACCCAGTACTTC.

The chain uses TRBV3-1 and TRBJ2-1, with TRBD1 matching 9 bases. Looked up from germline, CDR1 is LGHDT and CDR2 is YNNKEL (reference sequence). J gave up 1 base and V 4 bases, and 5 bases lay outside the gene matches. CDR3 size: 16 residues. CDR3 DNA: TGTGCCAGCAGCCCTGGGACAGGGTGGTCCTACAATGAGCAGTTCTTC. Encoded protein: CASSPGTGWSYNEQFF.

The CDR3 sequence: CASSLLRASGSYEQYF. Here the CDR3 DNA reads TGTGCCAGCAGTTTATTGCGGGCTAGCGGGAGTTACGAGCAGTACTTC. J is TRBJ2-4 and V is TRBV27, with 10 positions matching TRBD2. The closer fit of TRBJ2-7 to the DNA end suggests the J call may be wrong. Germline CDR1 reads MNHEY; CDR2 reads SMNVEV (reference sequence). The CDR3 has 16 residues.

The rearrangement links TRBV3-1 to TRBJ1-4, with TRBD1 as a possible D gene (5 bases). In germline, CDR1 is LGHDT, CDR2 YNNKEL (reference sequence). The CDR3 is made up of 16 amino acids. V was cut by 2 bases and J by 1 base, with 11 bases left in between. CDR3 amino acids: CASSQRGGVTNEKLFF. DNA for the CDR3: TGTGCCAGCAGCCAACGCGGGGGGGTAACTAATGAAAAACTGTTTTTT.